This T cell receptor (beta chain) was captured by sequencing in a study of radiotherapy plus CTLA-4 blockade in lung cancer. Whole-study context: Objective responses occurred in 15% to 20% of patients; 31% had disease control.

Measured with immunoSEQ multiplex PCR; TCRdb has only the in-frame clones, and not every one. This sample carries about 77,000 clones, less than 85% of them seen once, and the ten largest clones take approximately 9.9%. V was pared by 1 base and J by 11 bases, with 11 bases between. The V gene's germline CDR1 is SEHNR and CDR2 FQNEAQ (reference sequence). CDR3 size: 12 residues. The source is a human donor with non-small cell lung cancer whose response to radiotherapy plus ipilimumab could not be evaluated. V and J are TRBV7-9 and TRBJ1-1; perhaps TRBD1 as D (5 bases). Sequenced material: peripheral blood, taken from a patient treated with radiotherapy plus ipilimumab. This chain's CDR3 is CASSLGQSGAFF. The CDR3 DNA reads as TGTGCCAGCAGCTTAGGACAGAGCGGGGCTTTCTTT.